This TCR beta chain derives from a study of blood T cell repertoires in COVID-19. Across the study: The United States, Italy and Spain were the sources of the acute and convalescent COVID-19 samples. T cells, B-cell-depleted T cells, or PBMCs supplied cDNA or gDNA.

This clone was seen only once. The germline gives CDR1 SGHRS, CDR2 YFSETQ. The CDR3 has 13 amino acids. The V and J ends lost 0 bases and 4 bases respectively, with 5 bases between them. In the authors' methods: Reference gene primer amplification in the assay estimated nucleated cell counts. TCRdb keeps only in-frame clones here, not all; method: immunoSEQ multiplex PCR. D and trimming were read from the DNA, whereas the V and J calls and clone size are those reported in that table. Of under 200,000 clones detected, 80% appear once; the ten largest clones hold around 6.3%. The sample taken for sequencing was peripheral blood. The V call is TRBV5-1, the J call TRBJ1-3; D uncertain. The sequence came from a man between 70 and 80 years old with active or convalescent COVID-19. The CDR3 DNA follows: TGCGCCAGCAGCTTGGGGCAGGGAAACACCATATATTTT. The encoded protein is CASSLGQGNTIYF.